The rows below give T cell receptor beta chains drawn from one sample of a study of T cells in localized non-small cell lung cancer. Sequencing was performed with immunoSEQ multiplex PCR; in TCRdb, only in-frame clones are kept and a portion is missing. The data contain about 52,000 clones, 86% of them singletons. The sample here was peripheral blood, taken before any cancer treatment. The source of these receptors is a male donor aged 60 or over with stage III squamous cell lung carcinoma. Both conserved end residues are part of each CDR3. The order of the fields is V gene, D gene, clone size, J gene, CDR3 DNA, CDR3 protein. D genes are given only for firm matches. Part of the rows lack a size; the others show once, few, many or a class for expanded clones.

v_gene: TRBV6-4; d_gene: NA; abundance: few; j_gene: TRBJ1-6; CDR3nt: TGTGCCAGCAGTGTAGGGGGGCATCGCTCACCCCTCCACTTT; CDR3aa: CASSVGGHRSPLHF
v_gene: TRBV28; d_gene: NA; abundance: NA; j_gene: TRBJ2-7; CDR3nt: TGTGCCAGCAAATCGGGGGGCGCGTGGGGCGAGCAGTACTTC; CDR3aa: CASKSGGAWGEQYF
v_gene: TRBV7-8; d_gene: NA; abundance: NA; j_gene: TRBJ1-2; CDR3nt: TGTGCCAGCAGCTTAGAAGGGGCTTTCTATGGCTACACCTTC; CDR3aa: CASSLEGAFYGYTF
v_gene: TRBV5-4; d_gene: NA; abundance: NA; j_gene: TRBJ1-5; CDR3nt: TGTGCCAGCAGCTTGGGGGGAAGCCAGCCCCAGCATTTT; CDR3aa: CASSLGGSQPQHF
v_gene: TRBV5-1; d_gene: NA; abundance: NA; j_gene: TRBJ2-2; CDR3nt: TGCGCCAGCAGCTGGACTTACACCGGGGAGCTGTTTTTT; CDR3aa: CASSWTYTGELFF
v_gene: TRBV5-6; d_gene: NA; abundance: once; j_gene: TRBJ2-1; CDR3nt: TGTGCCAGCAGCCTGACTAGGTACAATGAGCAGTTCTTC; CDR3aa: CASSLTRYNEQFF
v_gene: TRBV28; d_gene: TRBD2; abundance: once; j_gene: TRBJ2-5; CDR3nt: TGTGCCAGCAGTGTCAGCGGGATTGTAAAAGAGACCCAGTACTTC; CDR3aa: CASSVSGIVKETQYF
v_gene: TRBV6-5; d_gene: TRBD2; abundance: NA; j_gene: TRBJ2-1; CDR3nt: TGTGCCAGCAGCCCCGGGACTAGCGCCAGTCTAGAGCAGTTCTTC; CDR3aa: CASSPGTSASLEQFF
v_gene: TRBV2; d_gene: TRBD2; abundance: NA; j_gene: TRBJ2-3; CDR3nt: TGTGCCAGCAGGGGTGGACTAGCGGTCACAGATACGCAGTATTTT; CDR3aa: CASRGGLAVTDTQYF
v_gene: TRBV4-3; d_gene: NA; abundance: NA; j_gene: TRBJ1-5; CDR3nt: TGCGCCAGCAGCCAAAGGGAGAATCAGCCCCAGCATTTT; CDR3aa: CASSQRENQPQHF
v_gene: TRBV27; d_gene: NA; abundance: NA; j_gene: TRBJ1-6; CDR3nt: TGTGCCAGCAGTTTCAGGGAGCTCAAATCACCCCTCCACTTT; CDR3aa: CASSFRELKSPLHF
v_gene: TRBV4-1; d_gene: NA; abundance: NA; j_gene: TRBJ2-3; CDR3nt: TGCGCCAGCAGCAGACTGGAAAGCGAGACAGATACGCAGTATTTT; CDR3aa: CASSRLESETDTQYF
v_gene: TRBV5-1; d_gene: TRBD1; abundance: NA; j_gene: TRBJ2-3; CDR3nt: TGCGCCAGCAGCTCCGACCGGGACAGGGGGCCAGATACGCAGTATTTT; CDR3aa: CASSSDRDRGPDTQYF
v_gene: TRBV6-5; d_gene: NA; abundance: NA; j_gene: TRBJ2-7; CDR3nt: TGTGCCAGCAGTTACTCAGATTACGAGCAGTACTTC; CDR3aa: CASSYSDYEQYF
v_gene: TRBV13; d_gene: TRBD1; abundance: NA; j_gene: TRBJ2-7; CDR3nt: TGTGCCAGCAGCTTACCCCGGGACAGGTTCTACGAGCAGTACTTC; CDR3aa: CASSLPRDRFYEQYF
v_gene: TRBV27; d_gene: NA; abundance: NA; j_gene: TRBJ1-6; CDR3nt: TGTGCCAGCAGTTTAGGCATGAGCCGAAGCTCCTATAATTCACCCCTCCACTTT; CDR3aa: CASSLGMSRSSYNSPLHF
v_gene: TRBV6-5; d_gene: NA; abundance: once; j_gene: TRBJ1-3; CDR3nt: TGTGCCAGCAGTTCGGTCTCTGGAAACACCATATATTTT; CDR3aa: CASSSVSGNTIYF
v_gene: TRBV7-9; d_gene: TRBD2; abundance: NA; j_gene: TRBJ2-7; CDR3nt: TGTGCCAGCAGCCATACTAGCGGGAACTCCTACGAGCAGTACTTC; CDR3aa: CASSHTSGNSYEQYF
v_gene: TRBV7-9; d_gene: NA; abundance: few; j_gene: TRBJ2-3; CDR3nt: TGTGCCAGCAGCTTAGCGGGGGGGGCCAAAGATACGCAGTATTTT; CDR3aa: CASSLAGGAKDTQYF
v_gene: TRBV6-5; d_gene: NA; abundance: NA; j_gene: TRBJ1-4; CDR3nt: TGTGCCAGCAGTTTGGGCCCCAATGAAAAACTGTTTTTT; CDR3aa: CASSLGPNEKLFF
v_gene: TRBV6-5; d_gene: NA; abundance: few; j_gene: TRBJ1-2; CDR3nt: TGTGCCAGCAGTTCGCGGGGGGGGAACTATGGCTACACCTTC; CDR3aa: CASSSRGGNYGYTF
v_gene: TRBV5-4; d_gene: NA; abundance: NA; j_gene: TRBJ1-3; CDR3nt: TGTGCCAGCAGCTTACTGGGGTTCTCTGGAAACACCATATATTTT; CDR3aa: CASSLLGFSGNTIYF
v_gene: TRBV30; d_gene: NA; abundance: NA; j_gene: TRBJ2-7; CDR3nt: TGTGCCTGGAGTGTAACGGGTGGCTACGAGCAGTACTTC; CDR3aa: CAWSVTGGYEQYF
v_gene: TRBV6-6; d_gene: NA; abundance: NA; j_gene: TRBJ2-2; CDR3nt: TGTGCCAGCAGTTTCTCAACTAGCTTGGGCGGGGAGCTGTTTTTT; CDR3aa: CASSFSTSLGGELFF
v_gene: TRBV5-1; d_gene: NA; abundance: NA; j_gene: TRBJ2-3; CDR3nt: TGCGCCAGCAGCCTTCGGGCGTCCGGGCTCGGGGGCCCAGATACGCAGTATTTT; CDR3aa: CASSLRASGLGGPDTQYF
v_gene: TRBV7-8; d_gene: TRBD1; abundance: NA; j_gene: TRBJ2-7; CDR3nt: TGTGCCAGCAGCCCGCAGACAGGGAACTACGAGCAGTACTTC; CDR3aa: CASSPQTGNYEQYF
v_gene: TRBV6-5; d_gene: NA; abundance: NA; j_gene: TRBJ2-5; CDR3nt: TGTGCCAGCAGTTACCGTGGGGGAGCCGCCCAAGAGACCCAGTACTTC; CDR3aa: CASSYRGGAAQETQYF
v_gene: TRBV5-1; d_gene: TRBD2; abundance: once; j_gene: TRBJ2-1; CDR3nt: TGCGCCAGCAGCTTTTCCCTAGCGGAGGGCAATGAGCAGTTCTTC; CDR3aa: CASSFSLAEGNEQFF
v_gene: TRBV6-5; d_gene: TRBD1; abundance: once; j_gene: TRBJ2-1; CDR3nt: TGTGCCAGCAGCCGACAGGGCTCCTACAATGAGCAGTTCTTC; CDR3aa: CASSRQGSYNEQFF
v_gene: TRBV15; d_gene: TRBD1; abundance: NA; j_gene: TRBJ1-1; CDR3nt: TGTGCCACCAGCAGAGATCGGACAGGGAAATCGTCAGCTTTCTTT; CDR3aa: CATSRDRTGKSSAFF
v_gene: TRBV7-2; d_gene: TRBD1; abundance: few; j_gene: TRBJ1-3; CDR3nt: TGTGCCAGCAGCTCACGGTCCGGGACAGGGGCCCTCTCTGGAAACACCATATATTTT; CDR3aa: CASSSRSGTGALSGNTIYF
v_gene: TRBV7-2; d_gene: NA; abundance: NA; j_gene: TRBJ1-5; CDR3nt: TGTGCCAGCAGCTTAGTTGGGGGCAATAGCAATCAGCCCCAGCATTTT; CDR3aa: CASSLVGGNSNQPQHF
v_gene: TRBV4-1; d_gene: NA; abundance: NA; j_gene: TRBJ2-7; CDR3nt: TGCGCCAGCAGCCAAGATCGACAGCTTCGGGCCTACGAGCAGTACTTC; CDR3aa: CASSQDRQLRAYEQYF
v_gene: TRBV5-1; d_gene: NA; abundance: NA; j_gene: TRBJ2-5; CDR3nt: TGCGCCAGCAGCTTGGAACAGGGTATCCGGGAGACCCAGTACTTC; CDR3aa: CASSLEQGIRETQYF
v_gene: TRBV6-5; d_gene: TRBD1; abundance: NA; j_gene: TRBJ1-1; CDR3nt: TGTGCCAGCAGTTACAGGGGGCTGAGGGGTGGTGAAGCTTTCTTT; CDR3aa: CASSYRGLRGGEAFF
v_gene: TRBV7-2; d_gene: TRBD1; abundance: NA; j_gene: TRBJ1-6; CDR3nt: TGTGCCAGCAGCCTACTGGACAGGGGGATGTCACCCCTCCACTTT; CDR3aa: CASSLLDRGMSPLHF
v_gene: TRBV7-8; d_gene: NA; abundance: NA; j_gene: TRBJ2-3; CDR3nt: TGTGCCAGCAGCCCCCTCAGGAACACAGATACGCAGTATTTT; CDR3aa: CASSPLRNTDTQYF
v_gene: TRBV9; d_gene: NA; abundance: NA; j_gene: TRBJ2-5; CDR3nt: TGTGCCAGCAGCCCCCGGGGGACTGAGACCCAGTACTTC; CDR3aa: CASSPRGTETQYF
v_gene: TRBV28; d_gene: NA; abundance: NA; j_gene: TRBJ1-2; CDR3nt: TGTGCCAGCAGCGGACAGATCTACACCTTC; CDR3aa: CASSGQIYTF
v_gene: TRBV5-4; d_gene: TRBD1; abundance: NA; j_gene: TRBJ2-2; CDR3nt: TGTGCCAGCAGCTCTGGACAGGGGAAGGTTACCGGGGAGCTGTTTTTT; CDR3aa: CASSSGQGKVTGELFF
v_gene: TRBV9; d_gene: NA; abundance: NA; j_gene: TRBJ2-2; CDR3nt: TGTGCCAGCAGCGCTGGGGGGGCTACAGCCGGGGAGCTGTTTTTT; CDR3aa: CASSAGGATAGELFF
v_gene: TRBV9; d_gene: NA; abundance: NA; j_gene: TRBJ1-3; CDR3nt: TGTGCCAGCAGCGTAGAGGCTCTCGTAACTGGAAACACCATATATTTT; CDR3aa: CASSVEALVTGNTIYF
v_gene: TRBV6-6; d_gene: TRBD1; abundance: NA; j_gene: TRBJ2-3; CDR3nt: TGTGCCAGCAGACTCGGACAGGGGGAGTCAGATACGCAGTATTTT; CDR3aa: CASRLGQGESDTQYF
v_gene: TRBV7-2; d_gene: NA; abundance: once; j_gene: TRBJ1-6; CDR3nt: TGTGCCAGCAGCTTCTGGGGGTCACCCCTCCACTTT; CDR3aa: CASSFWGSPLHF
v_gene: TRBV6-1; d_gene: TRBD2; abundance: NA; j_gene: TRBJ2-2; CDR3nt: TGTGCCAGCAGTGACCCTGGGCTAGCGGGGGGTTTGGGGGAGCTGTTTTTT; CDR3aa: CASSDPGLAGGLGELFF
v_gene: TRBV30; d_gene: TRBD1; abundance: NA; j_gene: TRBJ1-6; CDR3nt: TGTGCCTGGAGTCTCCAGGGGGGGAGTTCACCCCTCCACTTT; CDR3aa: CAWSLQGGSSPLHF
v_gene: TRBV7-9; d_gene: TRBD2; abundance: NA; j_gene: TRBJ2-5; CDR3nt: TGTGCCAGCAGCTTAGAGGCTAGCGGAAGAGAGACCCAGTACTTC; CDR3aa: CASSLEASGRETQYF
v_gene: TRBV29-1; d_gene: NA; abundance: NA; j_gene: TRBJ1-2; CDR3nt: TGCAGCGTTGAAGACCAACGCTTTCCCTCCTATGGCTACACCTTC; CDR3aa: CSVEDQRFPSYGYTF
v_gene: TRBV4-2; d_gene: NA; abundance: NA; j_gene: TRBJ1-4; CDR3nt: TGTGCCAGCAGCCAAGATCGGTCAGTTAATGAAAAACTGTTTTTT; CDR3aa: CASSQDRSVNEKLFF
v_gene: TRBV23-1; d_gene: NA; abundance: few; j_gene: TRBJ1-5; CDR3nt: TGCGCCAGATACCCGGTATGGGACAGCAATCAGCCCCAGCATTTT; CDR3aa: CARYPVWDSNQPQHF
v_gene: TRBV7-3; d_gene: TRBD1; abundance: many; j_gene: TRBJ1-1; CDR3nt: TGTGCCAGCAGCCCCACAGGGGGGCTAGAAGCTTTCTTT; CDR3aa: CASSPTGGLEAFF
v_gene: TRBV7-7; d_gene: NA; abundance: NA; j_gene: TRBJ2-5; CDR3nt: TGTGCCAGCAGCCCAGGGGATTACGGAGAGACCCAGTACTTC; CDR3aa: CASSPGDYGETQYF
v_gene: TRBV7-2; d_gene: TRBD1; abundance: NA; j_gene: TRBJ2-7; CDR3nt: TGTGCCAGCAGCCGCCGGGACAGGGACTACGAGCAGTACTTC; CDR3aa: CASSRRDRDYEQYF
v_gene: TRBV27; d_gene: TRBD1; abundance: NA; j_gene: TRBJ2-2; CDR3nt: TGTGCCAGCAGTCTCCGACAGGGTACCGGGGAGCTGTTTTTT; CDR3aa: CASSLRQGTGELFF
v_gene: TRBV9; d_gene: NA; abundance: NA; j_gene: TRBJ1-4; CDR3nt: TGTGCCAGCAGCGTAGATGAGGGGACGAATGAAAAACTGTTTTTT; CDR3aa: CASSVDEGTNEKLFF
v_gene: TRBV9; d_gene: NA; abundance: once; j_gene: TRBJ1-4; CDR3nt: TGTGCCAGCAGCGGCGGAATGACAACTAATGAAAAACTGTTTTTT; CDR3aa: CASSGGMTTNEKLFF
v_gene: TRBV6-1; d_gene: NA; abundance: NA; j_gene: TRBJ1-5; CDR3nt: TGTGCCAGCAGTGAAGCAGGGTTGAATCAGCCCCAGCATTTT; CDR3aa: CASSEAGLNQPQHF
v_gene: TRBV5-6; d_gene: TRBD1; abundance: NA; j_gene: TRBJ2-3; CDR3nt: TGTGCCAGCAGCTTAGGGTCAGGGGGCCAAGATACGCAGTATTTT; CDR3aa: CASSLGSGGQDTQYF
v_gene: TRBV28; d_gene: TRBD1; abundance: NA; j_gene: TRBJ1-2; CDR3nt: TGTGCCAGCAGAAGGGACAGGGATCCGGGCTTTGGCTACACCTTC; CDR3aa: CASRRDRDPGFGYTF